The 9 T cell receptor beta chains below were found in one sample sequenced in a study of shared clonotypes between healthy human individuals. Naive CD8 cells comprised CD45RO-negative, CCR7-positively selected cells, excluding terminally differentiated effector memory CD45RA+ cells. Clones were sequenced by immunoSEQ multiplex PCR, and TCRdb holds only the in-frame ones, with some missing. The profile shows more than 600,000 clones, about 91% of them singletons. Material: naive CD8+ T cells sorted from blood. These receptors all come from a young man in good health.

The chain has TRBV19 and TRBJ2-5; 9 bases line up with TRBD2. Germline values: CDR1 LNHDA, CDR2 SQIVND (reference sequence). The CDR3 loop spans 14 amino acids. V lost 7 bases, J lost 5 bases, and 8 bases stayed unmatched. The chain's CDR3 is CASKPREGWETQYF. CDR3 nucleotides: TGTGCCAGTAAACCGCGGGAGGGCTGGGAGACCCAGTACTTC. Drawing the rest from reference TRBV19 and TRBJ2-5, the complete variable domain is DGGITQSPKYLFRKEGQNVTLSCEQNLNHDAMYWYRQDPGQGLRLIYYSQIVNDFQKGDIAEGYSVSREKKESFPLTVTSAQKNPTAFYLCASKPREGWETQYFGPGTRLLVL.

As regards this clone: The sample carries other DNA sequences with the same CDR3. The V call is TRBV14, the J call TRBJ1-4; D remains ambiguous. Germline values: CDR1 SGHDN, CDR2 FVKESK. This CDR3 contains 17 residues. V lost 0 bases and J lost 0, with 11 bases in between. CDR3 loop: CASSQDPHNPTNEKLFF. CDR3 DNA sequence: TGTGCCAGCAGCCAAGATCCCCACAACCCAACTAATGAAAAACTGTTTTTT.

This clone was seen only once. This chain joins TRBV19 and TRBJ1-1; tentatively, D is TRBD1 (5 bases). The germline V gene has CDR1 LNHDA and CDR2 SQIVND (reference sequence). This CDR3 is 15 amino acids long. V was shortened by 2 bases and J by 5 bases, with 15 bases between the two germline ends. The CDR3 loop is CASSIYGGSTTEAFF. DNA of the CDR3: TGTGCCAGTAGTATATACGGGGGGTCTACGACTGAAGCTTTCTTT. The variable domain in full, with the rest retrieved from reference TRBV19 and TRBJ1-1, is DGGITQSPKYLFRKEGQNVTLSCEQNLNHDAMYWYRQDPGQGLRLIYYSQIVNDFQKGDIAEGYSVSREKKESFPLTVTSAQKNPTAFYLCASSIYGGSTTEAFFGQGTRLTVV.

This clone has a single count. This chain joins TRBV28 and TRBJ2-3, with a weak D call TRBD1 (6 bases). This CDR3 has 17 residues. V was cut by 2 bases and J by 2 bases, with 17 bases left in between. Germline CDR1 MDHEN, CDR2 SYDVKM. CDR3 sequence: CASSLPPQGWDTDTQYF. The DNA for the CDR3 is TGTGCCAGCAGTTTACCCCCACAGGGTTGGGACACAGATACGCAGTATTTT.

In its sample, this clone was seen once. CDR3 residues: CASSPLMAGTHQDTQYF. CDR3 in DNA: TGCGCCAGCAGCCCCTTGATGGCGGGGACGCACCAAGATACGCAGTATTTT. The chain combines TRBV4-1 with TRBJ2-3; weak D call: TRBD2 (6 bases). The length of the CDR3 is 17 residues. V was trimmed by 4 bases and J by 5 bases, leaving 22 bases between them. The germline V gene encodes CDR1 MGHRA and CDR2 YSYEKL.

The J gene is TRBJ2-7, the V gene TRBV29-1, with D possibly matching TRBD1 (6 bases). Germline V gene sequence: CDR1 SQVTM, CDR2 ANQGSEA. Trimming removed 4 bases from V and 3 bases from J, with 25 bases in between. This CDR3 is 17 amino acids long. The CDR3 DNA is TGCAGCGTTGTGTACATCGGGTCGGGACACGTCCTCTACGAGCAGTACTTC. The encoded protein is CSVVYIGSGHVLYEQYF.

The J gene is TRBJ2-7, the V gene TRBV30; D possibly uses TRBD1 or TRBD2 (5 bases each). Germline loops: CDR1 GTSNPN, CDR2 SVGIG (reference sequence). This CDR3 spans 14 amino acids. V was shortened by 0 bases and J by 0 bases, with 9 bases between the two germline ends. CDR3 sequence (DNA): TGTGCCTGGAGTGTACCGAGGGGCTCCTACGAGCAGTACTTC. Amino acid sequence: CAWSVPRGSYEQYF.

This clone occurred once. This sequence joins TRBV7-2 and TRBJ2-7; D remains unclear. V lost 5 bases and J lost 4, with 9 bases in between. The CDR3 runs to 12 residues. In germline, CDR1 is SGHTA, CDR2 FQGNSA. The CDR3 DNA reads as TGTGCCAGCAGCCTTGATGAATACGAGCAGTACTTC. This encodes CASSLDEYEQYF. Based on the CDR3 plus reference TRBV7-2 and TRBJ2-7, the full variable domain is GAGVSQSPSNKVTEKGKDVELRCDPISGHTALYWYRQSLGQGLEFLIYFQGNSAPDKSGLPSDRFSAERTGGSVSTLTIQRTQQEDSAVYLCASSLDEYEQYFGPGTRLTVT.

The chain uses TRBV5-1 and TRBJ2-7, with TRBD2 identical over 14 bases. Germline V lookup: CDR1 SGHRS, CDR2 YFSETQ. The CDR3 is made up of 15 amino acids. V was clipped by 4 bases and J by 4 bases; unmatched bases: 4. As DNA, the CDR3 is TGCGCCAGCAGCGGGGGACTAGCGGGAGCTTACGAGCAGTACTTC. It translates to CASSGGLAGAYEQYF. The full variable domain, its missing parts supplied by reference TRBV5-1 and TRBJ2-7, is KAGVTQTPRYLIKTRGQQVTLSCSPISGHRSVSWYQQTPGQGLQFLFEYFSETQRNKGNFPGRFSGRQFSNSRSEMNVSTLELGDSALYLCASSGGLAGAYEQYFGPGTRLTVT.